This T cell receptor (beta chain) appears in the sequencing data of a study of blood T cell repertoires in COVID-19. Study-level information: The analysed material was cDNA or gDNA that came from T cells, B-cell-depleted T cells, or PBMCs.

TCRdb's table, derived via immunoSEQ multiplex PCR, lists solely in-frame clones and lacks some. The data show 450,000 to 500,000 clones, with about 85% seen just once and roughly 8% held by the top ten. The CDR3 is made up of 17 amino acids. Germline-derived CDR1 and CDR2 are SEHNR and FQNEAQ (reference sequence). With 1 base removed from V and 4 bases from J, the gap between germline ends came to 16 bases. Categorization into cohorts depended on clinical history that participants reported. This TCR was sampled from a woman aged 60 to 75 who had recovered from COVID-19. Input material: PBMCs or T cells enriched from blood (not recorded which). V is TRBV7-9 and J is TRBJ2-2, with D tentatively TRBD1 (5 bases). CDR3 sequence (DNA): TGTGCCAGCAGCTTAGTTAAAGACAGCCTCTTCACCGGGGAGCTGTTTTTT. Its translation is CASSLVKDSLFTGELFF.